The clone carrying this TCR beta chain was seen once. Its specificity is unknown. The PCR made use of 60 Vbeta and 13 Jbeta primers. Methods used by the authors: Later, some 75 million unique TCR beta chains were counted in an analysis, and 8.5 million to 13 million of them were shared. TCRdb keeps only in-frame clones here, not all; method: immunoSEQ multiplex PCR. D and trimming were read from the DNA, whereas the V and J calls and clone size are those reported in that table. The table shows roughly 200,000 clones, with 83% occurring only once. V lost 5 bases and J lost 3, with 17 bases in between. The CDR3 is made up of 15 amino acids. Germline assignment: CDR1 SGHAT and CDR2 FQNNGV. The sample is drawn from a study of cytomegalovirus exposure and HLA in healthy donors. General study points: Presence/absence analyses supposed approximately even sequencing depth among donors. A few CMV-associated chains proved CMV antigen-specific in vitro. A later analysis reportedly found that, within productive TCRs, an Asian-associated ancestry cluster had fewer N-insertions than the mean observed across the approximately 700 donors.

The TCR was taken from a man aged 50-60 years in good health and CMV-seronegative. V gene TRBV11-2 combines with J gene TRBJ2-7; D perhaps matches TRBD2 (6 bases). Specimen: PBMCs. CDR3 amino acids: CASSLKNFGGYEQYF. In DNA form, the CDR3 reads TGTGCCAGCAGCCTGAAAAACTTCGGGGGCTACGAGCAGTACTTC.